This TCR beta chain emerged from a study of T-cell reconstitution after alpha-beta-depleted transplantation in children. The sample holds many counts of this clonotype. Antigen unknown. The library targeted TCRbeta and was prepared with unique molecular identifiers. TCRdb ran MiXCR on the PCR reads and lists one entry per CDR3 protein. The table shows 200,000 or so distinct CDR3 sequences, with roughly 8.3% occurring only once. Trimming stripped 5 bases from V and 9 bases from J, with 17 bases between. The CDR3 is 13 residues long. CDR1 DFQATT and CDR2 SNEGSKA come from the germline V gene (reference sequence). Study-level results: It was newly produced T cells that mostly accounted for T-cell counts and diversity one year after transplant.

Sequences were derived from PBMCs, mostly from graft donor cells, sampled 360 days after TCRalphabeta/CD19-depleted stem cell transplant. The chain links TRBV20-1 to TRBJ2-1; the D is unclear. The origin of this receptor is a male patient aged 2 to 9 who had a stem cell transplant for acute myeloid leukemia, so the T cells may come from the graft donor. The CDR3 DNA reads TGCAGTGCTTCCACCTCGTCCGGTATTGAGCAGTTCTTC. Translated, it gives CSASTSSGIEQFF.